These 26 T cell receptor beta chains were sequenced from one sample in a study of shared T cell receptors in the human thymus. The protocol was immunoSEQ multiplex PCR, while the TCRdb copy is restricted to in-frame clones and leaves out a portion. The table has over 650,000 clones, approximately 89% seen once. These same data were also listed under a study on human thymus T cells.

Sequencing used thymocytes. Receptors originate from a boy under three years old with a congenital heart defect.

V usage is TRBV28 and J usage is TRBJ2-7; D unresolved. V was clipped by 7 bases and J by 4 bases, with 26 bases between them. CDR1 MDHEN and CDR2 SYDVKM come from the germline V gene. The CDR3 length is 17 residues. The CDR3 sequence is CASTDFTPRTLTYEQYF. The CDR3 DNA sequence: TGTGCCAGCACCGACTTCACGCCTAGAACCCTGACTTACGAGCAGTACTTC.

The rearrangement uses TRBV7-9 and TRBJ2-5; 10 bases are a match to TRBD2. This CDR3 region has 15 residues. Per the germline V gene, CDR1 is SEHNR and CDR2 is FQNEAQ (reference sequence). Losses at the gene ends were 6 bases for V and 4 bases for J; bases not matched to a gene: 8. DNA of the CDR3: TGTGCCAGCAGTTTGGAGCGGGGGGGCTTAGAGACCCAGTACTTC. Translating it yields CASSLERGGLETQYF. The variable domain in full, completed from reference TRBV7-9 and TRBJ2-5, reads DTGVSQNPRHKITKRGQNVTFRCDPISEHNRLYWYRQTLGQGPEFLTYFQNEAQLEKSRLLSDRFSAERPKGSFSTLEIQRTEQGDSAMYLCASSLERGGLETQYFGPGTRLLVL.

V is TRBV6-5 and J is TRBJ2-7; 7 bases are a match to TRBD1. From germline, CDR1 is MNHEY and CDR2 SVGAGI. This CDR3 has 14 amino acids. Trimming cost V 3 bases and J 6 bases; bases outside gene matches: 8. CDR3 in DNA: TGTGCCAGCAGTTATTGGGGCTACAGGGGCGAGCAGTACTTC. It yields the protein CASSYWGYRGEQYF.

J is TRBJ1-2 and V is TRBV20-1; the match to TRBD1 covers 9 bases. The J segment lost 10 bases and the V segment lost 6 bases, leaving 6 bases of the junction unmatched. CDR1 is DFQATT, CDR2 SNEGSKA, per germline (reference sequence). CDR3 length equals 11 residues. The CDR3 loop is CSAGRTGVYTF. CDR3 nucleotide sequence: TGCAGTGCAGGACGGACAGGGGTCTACACCTTC.

CDR3 region: CASSLITRGTSGRAAEQYF. The CDR3 DNA follows: TGTGCCAGCAGCTTAATCACCAGAGGGACTAGCGGGAGGGCCGCCGAGCAGTACTTC. The chain is built from TRBV11-2 and TRBJ2-7; 16 bases agree with TRBD2. CDR3 length: 19 residues. The V gene's germline CDR1 is SGHAT and CDR2 FQNNGV. Germline trimming cut 2 bases from V and 6 bases from J; bases unmatched to any gene: 13.

J is TRBJ2-2 and V is TRBV4-3; D gene ambiguous. The germline V gene has CDR1 LGHNA and CDR2 YSLEER. Between the trimmed V and J ends, which lost 5 bases and 9 bases, there was a span of 19 bases. The CDR3 covers 15 residues. The CDR3 spells CASSNKLAQARELFF. The CDR3 region has the DNA TGCGCCAGCAGCAACAAGTTGGCTCAGGCTCGGGAGCTGTTTTTT.

The chain couples TRBV10-3 to TRBJ2-1, with no clear D. In germline, CDR1 is ENHRY, CDR2 SYGVKD. The germline V and J ends were trimmed by 4 bases and 9 bases, with 10 bases remaining between them. This CDR3 comprises 12 residues. Written as DNA, the CDR3 is TGTGCCATCAGTGGAAATAGTCCTGAGCAGTTCTTC. It encodes CAISGNSPEQFF.

This sequence joins TRBV18 and TRBJ2-7, with 9 bases that match TRBD1. CDR3 length: 14 residues. Germline V gene sequence: CDR1 KGHSH, CDR2 LQKENI. Trimming removed 1 base from V and 2 bases from J; junction bases left unmatched: 0. The CDR3 region has the DNA TGTGCCAGCTCACCACGGGACAGGGCCTACGAGCAGTACTTC. Amino acids: CASSPRDRAYEQYF.

This chain connects TRBV29-1 to TRBJ2-1, with 7 bases lining up with TRBD1. The ends lost 5 bases at V and 6 bases at J; junction bases unmatched: 7. CDR1 SQVTM and CDR2 ANQGSEA come from the germline V gene. CDR3 size: 13 residues. Written as DNA, the CDR3 is TGCAGCGTTCCCGAACACAGGGGCAATGAGCAGTTCTTC. It codes for CSVPEHRGNEQFF.

This rearrangement joins TRBV11-1 to TRBJ2-5, with 8 bases that match TRBD1. The V and J ends lost 0 bases and 5 bases, in that order; junction bases with no gene match: 17. The CDR3 covers 19 residues. Germline V gene sequence: CDR1 SGHAT, CDR2 FQDESV (reference sequence). The chain's CDR3 is CASSLAHWPRQGRMETQYF. CDR3 bases: TGTGCCAGCAGCTTAGCGCATTGGCCCCGACAGGGGAGAATGGAGACCCAGTACTTC.

The V gene is TRBV5-6, the J gene TRBJ1-4; 7 nucleotides match TRBD1. The CDR3 runs 16 residues. After removal of 2 bases from V and 4 bases from J, the junction contained 8 bases not matched to a gene. CDR1 and CDR2 (germline): SGHDT, YYEEEE. The CDR3 DNA reads as TGTGCCAGCAGCTTCGGACAGGATGATATTAATGAAAAACTGTTTTTT. Protein: CASSFGQDDINEKLFF.

The chain joins TRBV12-5 to TRBJ2-7, with 12 bases identical to TRBD2. Trimming cost V 7 bases and J 0 bases; bases outside gene matches: 16. This CDR3 has 19 residues. Per germline, CDR1 LGHNT and CDR2 FRNRAP. The CDR3 nucleotides are TGTGCTAGTGCCACTGCCGGGCTAGCGGGAGGGCCGAGCTCCTACGAGCAGTACTTC. Translated, it gives CASATAGLAGGPSSYEQYF. The whole variable domain, filled in from reference TRBV12-5 and TRBJ2-7, reads DARVTQTPRHKVTEMGQEVTMRCQPILGHNTVFWYRQTMMQGLELLAYFRNRAPLDDSGMPKDRFSAEMPDATLATLKIQPSEPRDSAVYFCASATAGLAGGPSSYEQYFGPGTRLTVT.

The chain employs TRBV28 and TRBJ2-5, with 7 bases that match TRBD2. The trim removed 3 bases at V and 5 bases at J, leaving 6 bases unmatched. Germline CDR1 and CDR2: MDHEN and SYDVKM. The CDR3 is 14 amino acids. The CDR3 here is CASSFRGEGETQYF. DNA for the CDR3: TGTGCCAGCAGTTTCCGGGGGGAGGGGGAGACCCAGTACTTC.

This clone turned up a few times. The rearrangement uses TRBV20-1 and TRBJ1-1; D remains unclear. Germline V gives CDR1 DFQATT, CDR2 SNEGSKA (reference sequence). The CDR3 is made up of 11 amino acids. V lost 6 bases, J lost 1 base, and 6 bases lay in between. CDR3 in amino acids: CSAISNTEAFF. The CDR3 DNA follows: TGCAGTGCAATCTCGAACACTGAAGCTTTCTTT.

The chain is built from TRBV4-3 and TRBJ2-6; D is perhaps TRBD2 (5 bases). V dropped 1 base and J dropped 0 bases, with 13 bases sitting between them. From germline, CDR1 is LGHNA and CDR2 YSLEER. CDR3 size: 18 residues. The CDR3 here is CASSQVNRGYSGANVLTF. DNA of the CDR3: TGCGCCAGCAGCCAAGTTAATCGAGGGTACTCTGGGGCCAACGTCCTGACTTTC.

The chain carries TRBV12-5 and TRBJ2-7, with 14 bases lining up with TRBD2. Germline V gene lookup returns CDR1 LGHNT and CDR2 FRNRAP. Trimming removed 5 bases from V and 2 bases from J; junction bases left unmatched: 14. The CDR3 is 19 residues long. The CDR3 is CASGGRHPGLAGEAYEQYF. Written as DNA, the CDR3 is TGTGCTAGTGGTGGACGACATCCGGGACTAGCGGGAGAGGCCTACGAGCAGTACTTC.

J is TRBJ1-3 and V is TRBV9; perhaps TRBD1 as D (5 bases). CDR3 length equals 14 residues. The germline V and J ends were trimmed by 2 bases and 3 bases, with 9 bases remaining between them. Germline V lookup: CDR1 SGDLS, CDR2 YYNGEE. The CDR3 region has the DNA TGTGCCAGCAGCGTCGGCAGGGTTGGAAACACCATATATTTT. Its protein product is CASSVGRVGNTIYF.

This CDR3 reads CASSIMEGLNTEAFF. The CDR3 region has the DNA TGTGCCAGTAGTATCATGGAGGGGCTGAACACTGAAGCTTTCTTT. The rearrangement links TRBV19 to TRBJ1-1; maybe TRBD1 (5 bases). The CDR3 extends over 15 amino acids. Germline CDR1 LNHDA, CDR2 SQIVND (reference sequence). The ends were cut back, 3 bases at V and 0 bases at J, with 11 bases in the middle.

The rearrangement links TRBV5-6 to TRBJ1-2; 7 nucleotides agree with TRBD1. This CDR3 spans 12 amino acids. The V and J ends lost 3 bases and 8 bases, in that order; junction bases with no gene match: 4. Germline assignment: CDR1 SGHDT and CDR2 YYEEEE. The CDR3 DNA is TGTGCCAGCAGCTCTCCGACAGGGGGCTACACCTTC. Translated: CASSSPTGGYTF.

The chain is built from TRBV28 and TRBJ2-2, with no clear D. Germline-derived CDR1 and CDR2 are MDHEN and SYDVKM. There are 11 residues in the CDR3. Trimming removed 7 bases from V and 6 bases from J, with 6 bases in between. The CDR3 sequence is CASKRAGELFF. The CDR3 bases are TGTGCCAGCAAGCGAGCCGGGGAGCTGTTTTTT.

V gene TRBV28 combines with J gene TRBJ2-7; 10 bases are a match to TRBD2. The CDR3 sequence is 14 residues long. Germline assignment: CDR1 MDHEN and CDR2 SYDVKM. With V trimmed by 5 bases and J by 4 bases, 5 bases remained unmatched. The CDR3 coding sequence is TGTGCCAGCAGTCTACTAGCGGGGCTTTACGAGCAGTACTTC. As protein: CASSLLAGLYEQYF. Full variable domain (missing parts from reference TRBV28 and TRBJ2-7): DVKVTQSSRYLVKRTGEKVFLECVQDMDHENMFWYRQDPGLGLRLIYFSYDVKMKEKGDIPEGYSVSREKKERFSLILESASTNQTSMYLCASSLLAGLYEQYFGPGTRLTVT.

This clone was counted between two and nine times. The V call is TRBV28, the J call TRBJ1-5; 9 bases agree with TRBD1. Per the germline V gene, CDR1 is MDHEN and CDR2 is SYDVKM. With V trimmed by 3 bases and J by 2 bases, 5 bases remained unmatched. CDR3 length equals 16 residues. DNA of the CDR3: TGTGCCAGCAGTTTTAGGAGGACAGGGGGCAATCAGCCCCAGCATTTT. Translation gives CASSFRRTGGNQPQHF.

This chain links TRBV28 with TRBJ1-5, with 10 nucleotides matching TRBD1. The CDR3 spans 21 residues. J gave up 0 bases and V 3 bases, and 17 bases lay outside the gene matches. Germline values: CDR1 MDHEN, CDR2 SYDVKM. The CDR3 nucleotides read TGTGCCAGCAGTTTCGGGGCTCGGGGACAGGGGATTAACCTTAGCAATCAGCCCCAGCATTTT. Residues: CASSFGARGQGINLSNQPQHF.

A remark on this clone: The identical CDR3 is also encoded by other nucleotide sequences in the sample. V and J are TRBV6-5 and TRBJ2-5, with 15 bases fitting TRBD2. J gave up 5 bases and V 6 bases, and 4 bases lay outside the gene matches. Germline CDR1 reads MNHEY; CDR2 reads SVGAGI. The CDR3 is 15 residues long. The CDR3: CASSPGTSGGETQYF. The DNA of the CDR3 is TGTGCCAGCAGCCCTGGGACTAGCGGGGGGGAGACCCAGTACTTC.

This chain links TRBV7-9 with TRBJ1-2; no definite D call. Germline values: CDR1 SEHNR, CDR2 FQNEAQ (reference sequence). This CDR3 has 14 residues. V gave up 3 bases and J gave up 3 bases, with 11 bases separating them. The CDR3 spells CASSFVRSDYGYTF. CDR3 coding DNA: TGTGCCAGCAGCTTCGTTCGGAGTGACTATGGCTACACCTTC.

The chain carries TRBV13 and TRBJ1-2; D is uncertain. Trimming removed 0 bases from V and 5 bases from J, with 7 bases in between. Germline CDR1 and CDR2: PRHDT and FYEKMQ (reference sequence). This CDR3 has 13 residues. CDR3 nucleotides: TGTGCCAGCAGCTTAGGGAACAAGTATGGCTACACCTTC. Residues: CASSLGNKYGYTF.